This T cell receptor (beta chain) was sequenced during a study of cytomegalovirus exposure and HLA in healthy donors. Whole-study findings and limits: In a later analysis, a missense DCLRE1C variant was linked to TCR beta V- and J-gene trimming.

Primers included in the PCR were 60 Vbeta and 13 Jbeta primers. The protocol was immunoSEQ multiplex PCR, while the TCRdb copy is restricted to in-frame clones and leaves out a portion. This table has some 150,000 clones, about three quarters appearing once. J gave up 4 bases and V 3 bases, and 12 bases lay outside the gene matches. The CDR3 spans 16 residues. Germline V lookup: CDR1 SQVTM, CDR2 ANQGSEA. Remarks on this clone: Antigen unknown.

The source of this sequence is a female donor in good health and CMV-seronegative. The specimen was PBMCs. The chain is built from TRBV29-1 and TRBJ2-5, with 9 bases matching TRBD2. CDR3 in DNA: TGCAGCGTTGAGACTAGCGGTTCTCTCAGAGGAGAGACCCAGTACTTC. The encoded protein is CSVETSGSLRGETQYF.